Listed here are 13 T cell receptor beta chains from one sample, sequenced in a study of OX40 agonist ivuxolimab in advanced cancers. Only in-frame clones appear in the TCRdb table, and some are missing; sequencing was by immunoSEQ multiplex PCR. The sample includes tens of thousands of clones, around four fifths of them seen just once. The sequences come from CD4+ or CD8+ T cells sorted from blood, collected in a trial of the OX40 agonist ivuxolimab. These receptors came from an adult with an advanced solid tumor such as melanoma, head and neck, liver or kidney cancer.

This clone was observed a few times. The chain carries TRBV6-1 and TRBJ2-7; D gene unclear. V dropped 7 bases and J dropped 1 base, with 14 bases sitting between them. The CDR3 extends over 14 amino acids. Germline V lookup: CDR1 MNHNS, CDR2 SASEGT. CDR3 residues: CASIVDLLSYEQYF. The CDR3 DNA follows: TGTGCCAGCATAGTCGACTTGCTGTCCTACGAGCAGTACTTC.

The rearrangement uses TRBV5-1 and TRBJ2-5, with 7 bases aligning to TRBD1. V lost 4 bases, J lost 5 bases, and 5 bases stayed unmatched. Germline lookup yields CDR1 SGHRS and CDR2 YFSETQ. The CDR3 has 13 residues. CDR3: CASSLTGSETQYF. The CDR3 DNA reads as TGCGCCAGCAGCCTGACAGGGTCGGAGACCCAGTACTTC.

This clone showed up just a few times. The chain is built from TRBV30 and TRBJ1-1; tentatively, D is TRBD1 (5 bases). Looked up from germline, CDR1 is GTSNPN and CDR2 is SVGIG (reference sequence). V was shortened by 8 bases and J by 1 base, with 14 bases between the two germline ends. The CDR3 spans 13 residues. The CDR3 nucleotides read TGTGCCGGGGACCGTACACGGAACACTGAAGCTTTCTTT. Its translation: CAGDRTRNTEAFF.

V usage is TRBV5-1 and J usage is TRBJ2-1; D may be TRBD1 or TRBD2 (5 bases each). The CDR3 totals 15 residues. CDR1 is SGHRS, CDR2 YFSETQ, per germline. V gave up 5 bases and J gave up 5 bases, with 17 bases separating them. The CDR3, as DNA: TGCGCCAGCAGTAGGCGCCAGGGTAGCGACAATGAGCAGTTCTTC. It codes for CASSRRQGSDNEQFF.

J is TRBJ1-1 and V is TRBV19; no clear D gene. From germline, CDR1 is LNHDA and CDR2 SQIVND (reference sequence). The CDR3 is 13 amino acids. The V and J ends lost 7 bases and 4 bases respectively, with 13 bases between them. As DNA, the CDR3 is TGTGCCAGTACCCCGGATTTTGCCACTGAAGCTTTCTTT. Its protein product is CASTPDFATEAFF. Full variable domain (remainder filled in from reference TRBV19 and TRBJ1-1): DGGITQSPKYLFRKEGQNVTLSCEQNLNHDAMYWYRQDPGQGLRLIYYSQIVNDFQKGDIAEGYSVSREKKESFPLTVTSAQKNPTAFYLCASTPDFATEAFFGQGTRLTVV.

This clone was seen a single time. This rearrangement joins TRBV19 to TRBJ2-3; TRBD2 matches 8 bases. J was trimmed by 1 base and V by 5 bases; bases with no gene match: 8. Germline CDR1 is LNHDA and CDR2 is SQIVND (reference sequence). The CDR3 has 16 amino acids. Written as DNA, the CDR3 is TGTGCCAGTAGTCAATCCAGCGGGAGTGGCACAGATACGCAGTATTTT. Its translation is CASSQSSGSGTDTQYF.

The chain uses TRBV30 and TRBJ2-3; 7 positions match TRBD2. After removal of 4 bases from V and 6 bases from J, the junction contained 7 bases not matched to a gene. The germline V gene has CDR1 GTSNPN and CDR2 SVGIG (reference sequence). The CDR3 loop spans 13 amino acids. CDR3 DNA: TGTGCCTGGACCCAACGGGGGGTTGATACGCAGTATTTT. Translation gives CAWTQRGVDTQYF.

The chain has TRBV18 and TRBJ1-1; D is ambiguous. V was shortened by 2 bases and J by 1 base, with 5 bases between the two germline ends. CDR1 is KGHSH and CDR2 is LQKENI in the germline V gene. This CDR3 is 13 amino acids long. CDR3 in DNA: TGTGCCAGCTCACCAAGCCAGAACACTGAAGCTTTCTTT. Translated: CASSPSQNTEAFF.

V gene TRBV7-2 combines with J gene TRBJ2-3; 9 nucleotides agree with TRBD1. This CDR3 region has 14 residues. The germline V gene encodes CDR1 SGHTA and CDR2 FQGNSA. Trimming cost V 6 bases and J 4 bases; bases outside gene matches: 5. Here the CDR3 reads CASSNGQGSDTQYF. CDR3 DNA: TGTGCCAGCAGTAATGGACAGGGGTCAGATACGCAGTATTTT.

The chain is built from TRBV5-6 and TRBJ1-2, with a weak D call TRBD1 (5 bases). Trimming took 2 bases from V and 5 from J, leaving 13 bases between them. Germline V gene sequence: CDR1 SGHDT, CDR2 YYEEEE. This CDR3 is 14 amino acids long. In DNA, the CDR3 is TGTGCCAGCAGCTTAAGGGGTGGAGTTTATGGCTACACCTTC. Encoded protein: CASSLRGGVYGYTF.

The chain employs TRBV9 and TRBJ1-5; D unclear. CDR3 size: 12 residues. V shed 5 bases and J shed 4 bases, with 7 bases lying between them. Germline V gene lookup returns CDR1 SGDLS and CDR2 YYNGEE. The CDR3 region is CASSLQNQPQHF. For the CDR3, the DNA is TGTGCCAGCAGTCTACAAAATCAGCCCCAGCATTTT. The entire variable domain, with the rest obtained from reference TRBV9 and TRBJ1-5, is as follows: DSGVTQTPKHLITATGQRVTLRCSPRSGDLSVYWYQQSLDQGLQFLIQYYNGEERAKGNILERFSAQQFPDLHSELNLSSLELGDSALYFCASSLQNQPQHFGDGTRLSIL.

The chain recombines TRBV15 with TRBJ1-5; unclear D gene. Germline lookup yields CDR1 LNHNV and CDR2 YYDKDF (reference sequence). Trimming removed 0 bases from V and 0 bases from J, with 3 bases in between. The CDR3 is 14 amino acids. The DNA for the CDR3 is TGTGCCACCAGCAGAGATTATAGCAATCAGCCCCAGCATTTT. Translated, it gives CATSRDYSNQPQHF.

The CDR3 region is CASRVQETQYF. The CDR3 DNA reads as TGTGCCAGCAGGGTACAAGAGACCCAGTACTTC. The J gene is TRBJ2-5, the V gene TRBV6-6; D remains ambiguous. Between the trimmed V and J ends, which lost 6 bases and 2 bases, there was a span of 4 bases. The CDR3 has 11 amino acids. Germline loops: CDR1 MNHNY, CDR2 SVGAGI (reference sequence).